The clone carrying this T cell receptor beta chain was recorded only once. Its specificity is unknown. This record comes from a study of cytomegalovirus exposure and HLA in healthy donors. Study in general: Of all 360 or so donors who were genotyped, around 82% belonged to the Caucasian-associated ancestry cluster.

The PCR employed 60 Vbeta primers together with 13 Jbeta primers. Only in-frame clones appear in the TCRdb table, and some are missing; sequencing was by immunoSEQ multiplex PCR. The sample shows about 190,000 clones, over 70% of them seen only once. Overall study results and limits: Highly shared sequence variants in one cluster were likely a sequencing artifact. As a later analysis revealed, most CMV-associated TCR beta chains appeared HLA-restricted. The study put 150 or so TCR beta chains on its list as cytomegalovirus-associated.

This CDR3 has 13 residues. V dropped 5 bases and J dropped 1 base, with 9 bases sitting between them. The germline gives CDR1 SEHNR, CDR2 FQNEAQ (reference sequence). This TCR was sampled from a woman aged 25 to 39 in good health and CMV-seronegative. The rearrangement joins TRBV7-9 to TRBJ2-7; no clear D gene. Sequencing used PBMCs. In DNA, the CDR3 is TGTGCCAGCAGCCACACCACGTCCTACGAGCAGTACTTC. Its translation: CASSHTTSYEQYF.